This T cell receptor (beta chain) was sequenced for a study of blood T cell repertoires in COVID-19. Across the whole study: Samples representing acute and convalescent COVID-19 were sourced from the United States, Italy and Spain. PBMCs, B-cell-depleted T cells, or T cells provided the cDNA or gDNA that made up the material.

Germline V gene lookup returns CDR1 SGHRS and CDR2 YFSETQ. The CDR3 is made up of 13 amino acids. Trimming shortened V by 3 bases and J by 1 base, and 7 bases separated the two germline ends. Original handling: Counts of nucleated cells, estimated from reference gene primer amplification, were obtained. Some clones are missing from TCRdb's copy, which holds only in-frame ones; the method was immunoSEQ multiplex PCR. That table is the source of V, J and clone size, and D and trimming were worked out from the DNA. Among about 70,000 clones listed, around 86% were seen once. The chain recombines TRBV5-1 with TRBJ1-1; the D is unclear. This receptor was identified in a human donor in a cohort sampled during active COVID-19. Material for sequencing was peripheral blood. The CDR3 is CASSWEGNTEAFF. DNA of the CDR3: TGCGCCAGCAGCTGGGAGGGGAACACTGAAGCTTTCTTT.